Given below is one T cell receptor beta chain in context. Its antigen remains unidentified. TCRdb re-called the reads with MiXCR, one entry per CDR3 protein. The sample contains roughly 340,000 distinct CDR3 sequences, under 35% of which appear only once. Deletions cut 7 bases from V and 13 bases from J, with 23 bases between. The CDR3 totals 12 residues. Germline CDR1 reads SQVTM; CDR2 reads ANQGSEA. This record belongs to a study of T cell repertoires in cytomegalovirus infection. About the study: The study used recently identified HLA-C-restricted and well-studied HLA-B-restricted CMV epitopes. CMV infection together with matching HLA type was indicated by public TCR beta signatures. General study points: CMV-specific HLA-C-restricted TCR beta clonotypes dominated the ex vivo response.

The chain combines TRBV29-1 with TRBJ2-7; no clear D. The source is a human donor in good health (CMV status not recorded). Some clones in this sample may be carry-over from other donors' samples. The source was cultured PBMCs, collected from culture after CMV antigen stimulation. In nucleotides, the CDR3 is TGCAGCGCCTCCTCGGACGTCGCATCCCACTACTTC. Its translation: CSASSDVASHYF.